This entry lists 31 T cell receptor beta chains sequenced from one sample in a study of T cell responses to AZD1222 COVID-19 vaccine. The protocol was immunoSEQ multiplex PCR, while the TCRdb copy is restricted to in-frame clones and leaves out a portion. Here the sample spans 150,000 or so clones, about nine tenths being singletons. The sample consisted of peripheral blood, taken on day 0 of AZD1222 vaccination. These receptors were collected from an adult in good health.

The J gene is TRBJ1-5, the V gene TRBV4-3; D is unclear. V lost 0 bases, J lost 7 bases, and 10 bases lay in between. The CDR3 has 14 amino acids. The germline V gene encodes CDR1 LGHNA and CDR2 YSLEER. The CDR3 DNA is TGCGCCAGCAGCCAAGAGGGAGGATCGCAGCCCCAGCATTTT. The encoded protein is CASSQEGGSQPQHF.

V gene TRBV11-2 combines with J gene TRBJ2-7, with D possibly being TRBD1 (6 bases). Trimming removed 1 base at V and 6 bases at J, with 22 bases between. This CDR3 comprises 17 residues. The germline V gene encodes CDR1 SGHAT and CDR2 FQNNGV. This CDR3 reads CASSLVGVDRALREQYF. CDR3 coding DNA: TGTGCCAGCAGCTTAGTAGGAGTGGACAGAGCTTTACGCGAGCAGTACTTC.

This clone was detected only once. The chain links TRBV6-5 to TRBJ2-5, with 12 bases matching TRBD2. The V segment lost 5 bases and the J segment 1 base; nucleotides outside the gene matches: 2. CDR1 and CDR2 (germline): MNHEY, SVGAGI. The length of the CDR3 is 15 residues. DNA for the CDR3: TGTGCCAGCAGTCAGACTAGCGGGGGCCAAGAGACCCAGTACTTC. Encoded protein: CASSQTSGGQETQYF.

The chain's CDR3 is CASRTPGTGDNEQYF. The CDR3 DNA reads TGTGCCAGTAGAACCCCGGGGACAGGGGACAACGAGCAGTACTTC. V gene TRBV19 combines with J gene TRBJ2-7; TRBD1 matches 10 bases. The CDR3 loop spans 15 amino acids. Germline loops: CDR1 LNHDA, CDR2 SQIVND (reference sequence). Unmatched junction bases numbered 10, after V lost 6 bases and J lost 5 bases.

The rearrangement uses TRBV19 and TRBJ1-5; D gene ambiguous. The CDR3 contains 16 residues. Trimming shortened V by 2 bases and J by 6 bases, and 17 bases separated the two germline ends. Germline values: CDR1 LNHDA, CDR2 SQIVND (reference sequence). The CDR3 spells CASSINYIGPGQPQHF. The CDR3 bases are TGTGCCAGTAGTATAAATTATATAGGGCCGGGTCAGCCCCAGCATTTT.

This chain links TRBV25-1 with TRBJ2-5, with D uncertain. V was clipped by 3 bases and J by 1 base, with 12 bases between them. The CDR3 is 15 residues long. The germline gives CDR1 MGHDK, CDR2 SYGVNS. The chain's CDR3 is CASSDFGSSQETQYF. The CDR3 DNA is TGTGCCAGCAGTGATTTTGGCTCTTCCCAAGAGACCCAGTACTTC.

The V and J genes are TRBV7-8 and TRBJ2-7; D may be TRBD2 (5 bases). The V gene lost 5 bases and the J gene lost 4 bases, with 21 bases spanning the gap. The CDR3 runs to 16 residues. The germline V gene has CDR1 SGHVS and CDR2 FQNEAQ. CDR3 residues: CASSPELQIGSYEQYF. CDR3 bases: TGTGCCAGCAGCCCAGAACTGCAGATAGGGAGTTACGAGCAGTACTTC.

This clone appeared a single time. V is TRBV10-1 and J is TRBJ1-1; weak D call: TRBD1 (5 bases). Germline-derived CDR1 and CDR2 are WNHNN and SYGVQD (reference sequence). The CDR3 is made up of 14 amino acids. V lost 0 bases and J lost 8, with 13 bases in between. The CDR3 loop reads CASSESLRGPEAFF. CDR3 in DNA: TGCGCCAGCAGTGAGTCCCTTAGGGGTCCCGAAGCTTTCTTT.

There are a few counts of this clone. The chain carries TRBV24-1 and TRBJ2-3, with D hard to call. The CDR3 has 15 amino acids. The ends were cut back, 4 bases at V and 4 bases at J, with 14 bases in the middle. Per germline, CDR1 KGHDR and CDR2 SFDVKD. The CDR3 spells CATSDPLLGSDTQYF. The CDR3 DNA sequence: TGTGCCACCAGTGACCCCCTTCTCGGTTCAGATACGCAGTATTTT.

This sequence joins TRBV10-1 and TRBJ1-1; a possible D gene is TRBD1 (5 bases). Trimming removed 9 bases at V and 1 base at J, with 12 bases between. Germline CDR1 is WNHNN and CDR2 is SYGVQD (reference sequence). The CDR3 extends over 13 amino acids. CDR3 in amino acids: CASSGKGNTEAFF. As DNA, the CDR3 is TGCGCCAGTTCAGGGAAAGGGAACACTGAAGCTTTCTTT.

The chain combines TRBV7-2 with TRBJ1-4; 7 bases fit TRBD1. Trimming removed 5 bases from V and 8 bases from J; junction bases left unmatched: 8. In germline, CDR1 is SGHTA, CDR2 FQGNSA. The CDR3 loop spans 14 amino acids. This CDR3 is CASSPGQKLEKLFF. The CDR3 DNA follows: TGTGCCAGCAGCCCGGGACAGAAGCTCGAAAAACTGTTTTTT.

This chain connects TRBV6-5 to TRBJ1-4, with D possibly TRBD1 on 6 matching bases. This CDR3 is built from 14 residues. Germline V CDR1 and CDR2: MNHEY, SVGAGI. V lost 6 bases to trimming and J lost 8 bases, with 16 bases between them. CDR3 sequence (DNA): TGTGCCAGCAGCCGCCATACAGGGCCCGAAAAACTGTTTTTT. Protein product: CASSRHTGPEKLFF.

In this sample, this clone turned up a few times. V is TRBV2 and J is TRBJ2-5; TRBD2 is a possible D gene (5 bases). V was pared by 6 bases and J by 3 bases, with 5 bases between. The CDR3 consists of 11 residues. The V gene's germline CDR1 is SNHLY and CDR2 FYNNEI. The CDR3, as DNA: TGTGCCAGCAGCGGGGAAGAGACCCAGTACTTC. Translation: CASSGEETQYF. Combining the CDR3 with reference TRBV2 and TRBJ2-5 gives the whole variable domain EPEVTQTPSHQVTQMGQEVILRCVPISNHLYFYWYRQILGQKVEFLVSFYNNEISEKSEIFDDQFSVERPDGSNFTLKIRSTKLEDSAMYFCASSGEETQYFGPGTRLLVL.

This chain joins TRBV5-8 and TRBJ2-7, with D possibly matching TRBD2 (5 bases). The CDR3 is 13 amino acids. Germline V gives CDR1 SGHTS, CDR2 YDEGEE. V was cut by 4 bases and J by 7 bases, with 15 bases left in between. The CDR3 DNA reads TGTGCCAGCAGCCGCGGACGAACGGGGGAGCAGTACTTC. This sequence encodes CASSRGRTGEQYF.

This clone turned up a few times. This chain links TRBV3-1 (or the pseudogene TRBV3-2) with TRBJ1-5, with D possibly TRBD1 on 5 matching bases. The CDR3 runs to 12 residues. Germline loops: CDR1 LGHDT, CDR2 YNNKEL (reference sequence). Trimming removed 4 bases at V and 7 bases at J, with 8 bases between. CDR3 sequence reads: CASSLGEQPQHF. The CDR3 nucleotides read TGTGCCAGCAGCCTAGGGGAACAGCCCCAGCATTTT.

V usage is TRBV6-6 and J usage is TRBJ1-2, with 8 positions matching TRBD1. V was clipped by 5 bases and J by 4 bases; unmatched bases: 6. This CDR3 has 14 residues. CDR1 is MNHNY and CDR2 is SVGAGI in the germline V gene (reference sequence). The CDR3: CASSDRTGTYGYTF. For the CDR3, the DNA is TGTGCCAGCAGTGACCGGACAGGGACCTATGGCTACACCTTC.

V usage is TRBV5-1 and J usage is TRBJ2-3; a possible D gene is TRBD1 (6 bases). Per germline, CDR1 SGHRS and CDR2 YFSETQ. Trimming pared 0 bases from V and 1 base from J, leaving 12 bases between. The CDR3 totals 16 residues. CDR3 sequence: CASSLGYREGTDTQYF. In DNA, the CDR3 is TGCGCCAGCAGCTTGGGATACAGGGAAGGCACAGATACGCAGTATTTT.

The genes are TRBV4-2 and TRBJ2-3; 8 nucleotides agree with TRBD2. From germline, CDR1 is LGHNA and CDR2 YNFKEQ. The CDR3 has 15 amino acids. V was clipped by 4 bases and J by 5 bases; unmatched bases: 8. For the CDR3, the DNA is TGTGCCAGCAGCCTAACCGGGGGGGCAGGAGATACGCAGTATTTT. It specifies CASSLTGGAGDTQYF.

This sequence joins TRBV7-2 and TRBJ1-1; 7 bases match TRBD1. Per the germline V gene, CDR1 is SGHTA and CDR2 is FQGNSA. The CDR3 loop spans 16 amino acids. Trimming took 3 bases from V and 1 from J; bases not matched to a gene: 8. In DNA, the CDR3 is TGTGCCAGCAGCTTCAGGGGGGGACAGAAGAACACTGAAGCTTTCTTT. Protein sequence: CASSFRGGQKNTEAFF.

The V call is TRBV12-5, the J call TRBJ1-3, with D perhaps matching TRBD1 (5 bases). CDR1 is LGHNT and CDR2 is FRNRAP in the germline V gene. CDR3 size: 15 residues. Trimming stripped 3 bases from V and 0 bases from J, with 9 bases between. The DNA of the CDR3 is TGTGCTAGTGGTTTAGACAGCACCTCTGGAAACACCATATATTTT. It specifies CASGLDSTSGNTIYF.

The V gene is TRBV9, the J gene TRBJ2-7; 9 positions match TRBD1. Germline values: CDR1 SGDLS, CDR2 YYNGEE. This CDR3 is 14 amino acids long. The V gene end was trimmed by 7 bases and the J gene end by 0 bases; junction bases not matched to a gene: 5. Here the CDR3 reads CASSTGGPSYEQYF. CDR3 DNA sequence: TGTGCCAGCTCTACAGGGGGCCCCTCCTACGAGCAGTACTTC.

This rearrangement joins TRBV7-2 to TRBJ1-2; TRBD1 agrees at 7 bases. The CDR3 consists of 15 residues. Germline V CDR1 and CDR2: SGHTA, FQGNSA. V dropped 3 bases and J dropped 5; count of bases not matched to a gene: 9. The CDR3 protein is CASSLRTGALYGYTF. DNA of the CDR3: TGTGCCAGCAGCTTGAGGACAGGAGCCCTATATGGCTACACCTTC.

This rearrangement joins TRBV19 to TRBJ1-1; 9 nucleotides agree with TRBD1. The germline V gene encodes CDR1 LNHDA and CDR2 SQIVND (reference sequence). Trimming removed 0 bases from V and 10 bases from J; junction bases left unmatched: 6. This CDR3 is built from 14 residues. The CDR3 loop reads CASSIDRGQGLAFF. The CDR3 DNA follows: TGTGCCAGTAGTATAGATCGGGGACAGGGTTTAGCTTTCTTT.

V is TRBV7-9 and J is TRBJ2-2; D gene unclear. V lost 8 bases to trimming and J lost 3 bases, with 7 bases between them. This CDR3 has 12 amino acids. CDR1 SEHNR and CDR2 FQNEAQ come from the germline V gene (reference sequence). Written as DNA, the CDR3 is TGTGCCAGCCGAGCGTACACCGGGGAGCTGTTTTTT. The encoded protein is CASRAYTGELFF.

This clone was recorded only once. The chain recombines TRBV14 with TRBJ1-2; possible D gene TRBD1, 6 bases. The V gene lost 0 bases and the J gene lost 4 bases, with 12 bases spanning the gap. CDR3 length: 15 residues. Germline V gene data show CDR1 as SGHDN and CDR2 as FVKESK. CDR3 residues: CASSQDVGGAYGYTF. CDR3 nucleotide sequence: TGTGCCAGCAGCCAAGATGTGGGGGGCGCCTATGGCTACACCTTC.

The chain recombines TRBV7-9 with TRBJ1-4; 9 bases are shared with TRBD1. Looked up from germline, CDR1 is SEHNR and CDR2 is FQNEAQ (reference sequence). Trimming cost V 1 base and J 4 bases; bases outside gene matches: 4. This CDR3 comprises 16 residues. CDR3: CASSLGDRVNNEKLFF. The CDR3 nucleotides read TGTGCCAGCAGCTTAGGGGACAGGGTGAATAATGAAAAACTGTTTTTT.

The chain uses TRBV7-9 and TRBJ2-7, with TRBD1 as a possible D gene (6 bases). Looked up from germline, CDR1 is SEHNR and CDR2 is FQNEAQ (reference sequence). V lost 2 bases and J 7 bases, leaving 18 bases between the germline ends. The length of the CDR3 is 15 residues. This CDR3 is CASSLQGSGFIEQYF. The CDR3 DNA sequence: TGTGCCAGCAGCTTACAGGGGTCTGGTTTCATAGAGCAGTACTTC.

V gene TRBV5-4 combines with J gene TRBJ1-3; possibly TRBD1 for D (6 bases). This CDR3 has 14 residues. Trimming removed 0 bases at V and 7 bases at J, with 11 bases between. Germline lookup yields CDR1 SGHNT and CDR2 YYREEE (reference sequence). The CDR3 spells CASSLGQVANTIYF. The CDR3 coding sequence is TGTGCCAGCAGCTTGGGACAGGTTGCGAACACCATATATTTT.

The chain combines TRBV28 with TRBJ2-7; D call uncertain. Trimming took 1 base from V and 1 from J, leaving 14 bases between them. The CDR3 extends over 16 amino acids. CDR1 is MDHEN, CDR2 SYDVKM, per germline. The CDR3 loop is CASSLFFPAPSYEQYF. The CDR3 DNA is TGTGCCAGCAGTTTATTTTTTCCGGCTCCATCCTACGAGCAGTACTTC. Based on the CDR3 plus reference TRBV28 and TRBJ2-7, the full variable domain is DVKVTQSSRYLVKRTGEKVFLECVQDMDHENMFWYRQDPGLGLRLIYFSYDVKMKEKGDIPEGYSVSREKKERFSLILESASTNQTSMYLCASSLFFPAPSYEQYFGPGTRLTVT.

The table lists this clone with a count of one. V usage is TRBV7-9 and J usage is TRBJ1-2; D gene ambiguous. The CDR3 spans 15 residues. The V and J ends lost 0 bases and 8 bases respectively, with 16 bases between them. CDR1 is SEHNR, CDR2 FQNEAQ, per germline (reference sequence). DNA of the CDR3: TGTGCCAGCAGCTTAGCTAGCGCACCGCGAGAAGGCTACACCTTC. Its translation is CASSLASAPREGYTF.

The chain recombines TRBV29-1 with TRBJ2-3; D remains ambiguous. Trimming pared 4 bases from V and 2 bases from J, leaving 7 bases between. CDR3 length: 12 amino acids. Per the germline V gene, CDR1 is SQVTM and CDR2 is ANQGSEA. CDR3 DNA: TGCAGCGTTGTCCCTACCACAGATACGCAGTATTTT. Its translation is CSVVPTTDTQYF.